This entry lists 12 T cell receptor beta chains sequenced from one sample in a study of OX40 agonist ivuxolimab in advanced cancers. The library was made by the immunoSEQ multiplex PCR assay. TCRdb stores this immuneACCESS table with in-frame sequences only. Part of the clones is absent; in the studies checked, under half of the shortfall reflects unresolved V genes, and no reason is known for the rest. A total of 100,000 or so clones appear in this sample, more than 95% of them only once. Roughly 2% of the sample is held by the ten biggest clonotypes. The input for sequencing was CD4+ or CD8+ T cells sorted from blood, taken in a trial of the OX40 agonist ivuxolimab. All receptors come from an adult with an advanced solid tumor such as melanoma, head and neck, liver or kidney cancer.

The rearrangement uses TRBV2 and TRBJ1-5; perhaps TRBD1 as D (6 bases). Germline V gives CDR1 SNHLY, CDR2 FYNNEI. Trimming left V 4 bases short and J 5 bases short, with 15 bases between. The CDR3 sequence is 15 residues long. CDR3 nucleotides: TGTGCCAGCAGTGGGCGGGACACAAAGTATCAGCCCCAGCATTTT. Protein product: CASSGRDTKYQPQHF.

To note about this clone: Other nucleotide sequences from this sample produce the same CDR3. DNA for the CDR3: TGTGCCAGCACTCCACAGGGGCCTAGTCCCGGGGAGCTGTTTTTT. The encoded protein is CASTPQGPSPGELFF. The gene calls are TRBV7-9 and TRBJ2-2, with TRBD1 identical over 7 bases. The J segment lost 6 bases and the V segment lost 7 bases, leaving 11 bases of the junction unmatched. From germline, CDR1 is SEHNR and CDR2 FQNEAQ (reference sequence). This CDR3 contains 15 residues.

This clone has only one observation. The CDR3 reads CASSLSTGHEQYF. Written as DNA, the CDR3 is TGTGCCAGCAGTTTGTCGACAGGTCACGAGCAGTACTTC. V usage is TRBV27 and J usage is TRBJ2-7, with D maybe TRBD1 (6 bases). Trimming removed 3 bases from V and 5 bases from J, with 11 bases in between. There are 13 residues in the CDR3. The V gene's germline CDR1 is MNHEY and CDR2 SMNVEV (reference sequence).

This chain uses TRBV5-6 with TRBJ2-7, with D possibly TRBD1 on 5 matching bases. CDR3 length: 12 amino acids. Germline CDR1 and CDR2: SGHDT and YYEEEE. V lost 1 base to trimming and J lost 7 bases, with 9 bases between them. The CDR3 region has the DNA TGTGCCAGCAGCTTGCAGGGATTGGAGCAGTACTTC. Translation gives CASSLQGLEQYF.

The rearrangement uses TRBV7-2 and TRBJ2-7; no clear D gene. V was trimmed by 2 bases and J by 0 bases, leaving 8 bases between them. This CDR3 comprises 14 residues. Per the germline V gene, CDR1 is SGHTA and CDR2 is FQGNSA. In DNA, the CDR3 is TGTGCCAGCAGCTTAATTGGGATCTCCTACGAGCAGTACTTC. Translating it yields CASSLIGISYEQYF.

The CDR3 bases are TGTGCCAGCAGCTTAATAGGGGAGGAGGCTCAGCCCCAGCATTTT. Its protein product is CASSLIGEEAQPQHF. The chain has TRBV7-9 and TRBJ1-5, with D perhaps matching TRBD1 (5 bases). Trimming took 2 bases from V and 6 from J, leaving 14 bases between them. The CDR3 extends over 15 amino acids. Germline loops: CDR1 SEHNR, CDR2 FQNEAQ (reference sequence).

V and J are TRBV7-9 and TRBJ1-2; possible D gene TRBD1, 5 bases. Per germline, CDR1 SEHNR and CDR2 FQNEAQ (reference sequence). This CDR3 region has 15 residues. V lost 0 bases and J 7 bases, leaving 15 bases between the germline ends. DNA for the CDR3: TGTGCCAGCAGCTTAGCTTCCAACGGGGGAGGTGGCTACACCTTC. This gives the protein CASSLASNGGGGYTF.

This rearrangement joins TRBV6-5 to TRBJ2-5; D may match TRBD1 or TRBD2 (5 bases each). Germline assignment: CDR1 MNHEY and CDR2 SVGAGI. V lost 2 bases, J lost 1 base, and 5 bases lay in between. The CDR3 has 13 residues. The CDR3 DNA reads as TGTGCCAGCAGTTACGGGACCCAAGAGACCCAGTACTTC. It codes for CASSYGTQETQYF.

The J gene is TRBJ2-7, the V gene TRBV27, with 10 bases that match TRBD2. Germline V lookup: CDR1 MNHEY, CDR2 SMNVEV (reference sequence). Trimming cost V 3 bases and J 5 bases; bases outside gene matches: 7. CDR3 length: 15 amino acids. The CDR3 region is CASSFIYGTSDEQYF. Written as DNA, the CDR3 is TGTGCCAGCAGTTTTATCTACGGGACTAGCGACGAGCAGTACTTC.

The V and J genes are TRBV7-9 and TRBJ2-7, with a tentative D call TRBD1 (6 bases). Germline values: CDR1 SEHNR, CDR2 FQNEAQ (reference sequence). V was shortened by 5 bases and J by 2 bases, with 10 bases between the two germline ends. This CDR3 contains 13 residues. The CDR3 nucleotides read TGTGCCAGCAGCGACGGACAGACCTACGAGCAGTACTTC. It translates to CASSDGQTYEQYF.

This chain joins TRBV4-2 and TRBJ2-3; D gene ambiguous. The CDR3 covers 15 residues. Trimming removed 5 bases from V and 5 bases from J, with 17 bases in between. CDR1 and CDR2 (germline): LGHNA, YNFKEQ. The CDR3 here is CASSDNPGHGDTQYF. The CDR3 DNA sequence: TGTGCCAGCAGCGATAATCCCGGGCATGGAGATACGCAGTATTTT.

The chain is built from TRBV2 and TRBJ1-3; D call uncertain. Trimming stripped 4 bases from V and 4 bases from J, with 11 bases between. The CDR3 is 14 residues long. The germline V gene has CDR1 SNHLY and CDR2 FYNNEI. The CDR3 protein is CASSGSVWGNTIYF. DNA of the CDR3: TGTGCCAGCAGTGGGTCGGTTTGGGGAAACACCATATATTTT.